Listed below are T cell receptor beta chains from one sample, sequenced in a study of CD8 T cells in ankylosing spondylitis. TCRdb recomputed calls from the 5' RACE reads with MiXCR, one row per CDR3 protein. The sample lists roughly 260,000 distinct CDR3 sequences, 20% occurring once. The sequencing sample was made of blood, either unsorted or a sorted T cell fraction (not recorded which). Receptors were obtained from a male donor with ankylosing spondylitis or in good health (not recorded which). The CDR3 runs from the conserved cysteine through the conserved F or W. The D gene is left open where the match is weak. The size entry is marked missing in some rows and otherwise reads once, few, many or a size class.

clone_size j_call d_call v_call cdr3_nt cdr3_aa
many TRBJ2-3 . TRBV5-1 TGCGCCAGCAGCTTGGCAGATACGCAGTATTTT CASSLADTQYF
. TRBJ1-2 TRBD1 TRBV18 TGTGCCAGCTCACCAGGGACAGGGGGGAACGCTGGCTACACCTTC CASSPGTGGNAGYTF
few TRBJ1-2 TRBD1 TRBV27 TGTGCCAGCAGTTTAAGGGGACAGAACTATGGCTACACCTTC CASSLRGQNYGYTF
. TRBJ2-1 TRBD2 TRBV20-1 TGCAGTGCTCTCAGACTAGCGGGTCCCAGTGAGCAGTTCTTC CSALRLAGPSEQFF
few TRBJ1-5 . TRBV7-8 TGTGCCAGCAGCTCTGCGGGGGGAAGGCAGCCCCAGCATTTT CASSSAGGRQPQHF
many TRBJ2-3 TRBD2 TRBV7-8 TGTGCCAGCAGTTTGACTAGCGGGAGGAACACAGATACGCAGTATTTT CASSLTSGRNTDTQYF
. TRBJ1-3 . TRBV5-1 TGCGCCAGCAGCACCGGACAGCTTTCTGGTGGAAACACCGTATATTTT CASSTGQLSGGNTVYF
. TRBJ1-5 . TRBV19 TGTGCCAGTAGTGCCGGGGTTAGCAATCAGCCCCAGCATTTT CASSAGVSNQPQHF
few TRBJ1-5 . TRBV6-1 TGTGCCAGCTTGAGAAATAGCAATCAGCCCCAGCATTTT CASLRNSNQPQHF
. TRBJ2-2 TRBD2 TRBV5-1 TGCGCCAGCAGCTTAGGCGGGACTAGCGGGGGCACCGGGGAGCTGTTTTTT CASSLGGTSGGTGELFF
. TRBJ2-5 . TRBV6-1 TGTGCCAGCAGGCCCGGAGGGGATGGGGGGACCCAGTACTTC CASRPGGDGGTQYF
few TRBJ2-2 TRBD2 TRBV2 TGTGCCAGCACGGGGACTAGGAGCGCCGGGGAGCTGTTTTTT CASTGTRSAGELFF
few TRBJ2-1 TRBD2 TRBV12-3/TRBV12-4 TGTGCCAGCAGCAAAAGCGGGAGCTCCTACAATGAGCAGTTCTTC CASSKSGSSYNEQFF
once TRBJ2-5 TRBD2 TRBV12-3/TRBV12-4 TGTGCCAGCAGTTCCCCGGGACTACAAGCGACCCAGTACTTC CASSSPGLQATQYF
. TRBJ1-2 . TRBV4-2 TGTGCCAGCAGCCTCGACAGGTTTAACTATGGCTACACCTTC CASSLDRFNYGYTF
. TRBJ2-1 . TRBV6-1 TGTGCCAGCAGGAACCCCCAGGGTTGGTCCTACAATGAGCAGTTCTTC CASRNPQGWSYNEQFF
few TRBJ2-1 TRBD2 TRBV20-1 TGCAGTGCTATACGGGGGACTAGTCGCAATGAGCAGTTCTTC CSAIRGTSRNEQFF
. TRBJ2-1 . TRBV6-5 TGTGCCAGCAGTTATTGGCTTCCCCAGGGGTTGGTCAATGAGCAGTTCTTC CASSYWLPQGLVNEQFF
. TRBJ1-4 . TRBV11-1 TGTGCCAGCAGCACGGGCGCCGGGAGGGAAAAACTGTTTTTT CASSTGAGREKLFF
. TRBJ2-1 . TRBV28 TGTGCCAGCCGCATACTTGGAGCGCCCCGAGTGGACAATGAGCAGTTCTTC CASRILGAPRVDNEQFF